These 20 T cell receptor beta chains were sequenced from one sample in a study of T cell responses to AZD1222 COVID-19 vaccine. Clones were sequenced by immunoSEQ multiplex PCR, and TCRdb holds only the in-frame ones, with some missing. The profile covers about 56,000 clones, with approximately 86% appearing a single time and 6.5% to 8.5% taken by the ten largest. The specimen was peripheral blood, collected 28 days after the second AZD1222 dose. All receptors come from an adult who received the AZD1222 COVID-19 vaccine.

The chain joins TRBV18 to TRBJ1-2, with 9 bases lining up with TRBD1. V lost 0 bases and J lost 7; bases outside the gene matches: 9. Germline lookup yields CDR1 KGHSH and CDR2 LQKENI. The CDR3 is 16 residues long. The CDR3 DNA follows: TGTGCCAGCTCACCACCGCGGGGGGACAGGGACCCTGGCTACACCTTC. As protein: CASSPPRGDRDPGYTF. Supplemented by reference TRBV18 and TRBJ1-2, the full variable domain reads NAGVMQNPRHLVRRRGQEARLRCSPMKGHSHVYWYRQLPEEGLKFMVYLQKENIIDESGMPKERFSAEFPKEGPSILRIQQVVRGDSAAYFCASSPPRGDRDPGYTFGSGTRLTVV.

This rearrangement joins TRBV6-5 to TRBJ2-5; D unclear. Trimming pared 6 bases from V and 5 bases from J, leaving 13 bases between. This CDR3 has 13 residues. The V gene's germline CDR1 is MNHEY and CDR2 SVGAGI. CDR3 coding DNA: TGTGCCAGCAGAAATTTAGGGTCCGAGACCCAGTACTTC. Amino acids: CASRNLGSETQYF.

The chain links TRBV9 to TRBJ2-3, with TRBD2 matching 10 bases. The CDR3 consists of 17 residues. Germline-derived CDR1 and CDR2 are SGDLS and YYNGEE. The junction had 8 bases not matched to a gene; V was cut back by 0 bases and J by 4 bases. This chain's CDR3 is CASSVGLPGTSADTQYF. The CDR3 DNA is TGTGCCAGCAGCGTAGGCCTGCCCGGGACTAGCGCAGATACGCAGTATTTT.

This chain links TRBV20-1 with TRBJ2-1; 12 bases fit TRBD2. V lost 3 bases, J lost 10 bases, and 10 bases stayed unmatched. Germline assignment: CDR1 DFQATT and CDR2 SNEGSKA (reference sequence). There are 15 residues in the CDR3. The CDR3 region has the DNA TGCAGTGCTAGTAGCCTAGCGGGAGGGCTCAGAGAGCAGTTCTTC. Amino acid sequence: CSASSLAGGLREQFF.

The V and J genes are TRBV4-3 and TRBJ2-7; 10 nucleotides match TRBD2. CDR1 and CDR2 (germline): LGHNA, YSLEER. V gave up 0 bases and J gave up 7 bases; unmatched junction bases: 12. The CDR3 has 17 residues. CDR3 in DNA: TGCGCCAGCAGCCAAGAAGCCCCTAGCGGGAGAATAGAAGAGCAGTACTTC. Its translation is CASSQEAPSGRIEEQYF.

For this clone: The junction departs from the called germline gene at one end, perhaps through a read error. V is TRBV3-1 (or the pseudogene TRBV3-2) and J is TRBJ2-7, with D possibly matching TRBD1 (5 bases). The CDR3 runs to 14 residues. The germline V gene encodes CDR1 LGHDT and CDR2 YNNKEL (reference sequence). In nucleotides, the CDR3 is TGTGCCAGCGGCCAAGAGACAGTATTCGACGAGCAGTACTTC. Residues: CASGQETVFDEQYF.

A single count supports this clone. The chain is built from TRBV19 and TRBJ1-2, with a weak D call TRBD1 (5 bases). The CDR3 extends over 15 amino acids. Germline assignment: CDR1 LNHDA and CDR2 SQIVND (reference sequence). The germline V and J ends were trimmed by 8 bases and 1 base, with 17 bases remaining between them. CDR3 sequence: CASRGRNQNNYGYTF. CDR3 coding DNA: TGTGCCAGTCGGGGCCGGAACCAAAATAACTATGGCTACACCTTC.

The rearrangement links TRBV7-2 to TRBJ1-2; 12 bases are shared with TRBD1. Trimming took 5 bases from V and 6 from J; bases not matched to a gene: 10. CDR1 SGHTA and CDR2 FQGNSA come from the germline V gene. The length of the CDR3 is 16 residues. The CDR3 protein is CASSLAPGQGADGYTF. The CDR3 DNA follows: TGTGCCAGCAGCCTCGCCCCGGGACAGGGGGCGGATGGCTACACCTTC. Supplemented by reference TRBV7-2 and TRBJ1-2, the full variable domain reads GAGVSQSPSNKVTEKGKDVELRCDPISGHTALYWYRQSLGQGLEFLIYFQGNSAPDKSGLPSDRFSAERTGGSVSTLTIQRTQQEDSAVYLCASSLAPGQGADGYTFGSGTRLTVV.

The CDR3 nucleotides are TGTGCCAGCAGTCCTACCGGGACTAGCGAGGGGGGGACGTTGGGGCAGTACTTC. It codes for CASSPTGTSEGGTLGQYF. This sequence joins TRBV11-2 and TRBJ2-7; 10 bases match TRBD2. Germline V gene lookup returns CDR1 SGHAT and CDR2 FQNNGV. The CDR3 totals 18 residues. With 6 bases clipped from V and 9 bases from J, the junction kept 23 bases outside the gene matches.

The rearrangement links TRBV19 to TRBJ2-5; 8 positions agree with TRBD2. V gave up 1 base and J gave up 3 bases; unmatched junction bases: 10. This CDR3 has 17 residues. Germline V CDR1 and CDR2: LNHDA, SQIVND (reference sequence). DNA of the CDR3: TGTGCCAGTAGTATAGCTGCCGGGGGGGCTCAGAAAGAGACCCAGTACTTC. Protein sequence: CASSIAAGGAQKETQYF.

The V call is TRBV2, the J call TRBJ1-5; 9 bases align to TRBD1. The V gene end was trimmed by 5 bases and the J gene end by 4 bases; junction bases not matched to a gene: 12. The CDR3 runs 17 residues. CDR1 SNHLY and CDR2 FYNNEI come from the germline V gene. This CDR3 is CASSHRTGDRRNQPQHF. The DNA of the CDR3 is TGTGCCAGCAGTCATCGGACAGGGGATCGTCGGAATCAGCCCCAGCATTTT.

The gene calls are TRBV6-5 and TRBJ2-7, with no clear D. Germline V gives CDR1 MNHEY, CDR2 SVGAGI. The CDR3 sequence is 12 residues long. V was shortened by 2 bases and J by 2 bases, with 4 bases between the two germline ends. The CDR3 here is CASSYRPYEQYF. The CDR3 bases are TGTGCCAGCAGTTACCGGCCCTACGAGCAGTACTTC.

This chain uses TRBV4-1 with TRBJ1-5; D call uncertain. CDR3 size: 15 residues. V lost 1 base, J lost 5 bases, and 12 bases lay in between. Looked up from germline, CDR1 is MGHRA and CDR2 is YSYEKL. The CDR3 region is CASSQGSDGDQPQHF. The DNA for the CDR3 is TGCGCCAGCAGCCAAGGGTCTGATGGCGATCAGCCCCAGCATTTT.

This chain links TRBV6-6 with TRBJ2-3; D call uncertain. The CDR3 runs to 10 residues. CDR1 MNHNY and CDR2 SVGAGI come from the germline V gene (reference sequence). Trimming removed 8 bases from V and 6 bases from J, with 6 bases in between. The CDR3, as DNA: TGTGCCAGCGGGTCGGATACGCAGTATTTT. Protein: CASGSDTQYF.

This chain links TRBV15 with TRBJ2-7; 9 nucleotides match TRBD2. CDR3 length: 15 amino acids. Per germline, CDR1 LNHNV and CDR2 YYDKDF (reference sequence). Germline trimming cut 0 bases from V and 10 bases from J; bases unmatched to any gene: 10. The CDR3, as DNA: TGTGCCACCAGCAGAGATCGGGCTAGCGGGGTTCAACAGTACTTC. Protein: CATSRDRASGVQQYF.

J is TRBJ2-7 and V is TRBV10-3, with a weak D call TRBD2 (5 bases). The V end was cut by 2 bases, the J end by 5 bases, with 16 bases between. The CDR3 runs to 15 residues. CDR1 and CDR2 from the germline V gene are ENHRY and SYGVKD. The DNA for the CDR3 is TGTGCCATCAGTGAGCCACCAGCGGTTGGTAACGAGCAGTACTTC. This translates into CAISEPPAVGNEQYF.

This clone was found once. The chain couples TRBV2 to TRBJ2-5, with unresolved D. The length of the CDR3 is 13 residues. Trimming took off 6 bases at V and 5 bases at J, with 13 bases between the two ends. Germline CDR1 SNHLY, CDR2 FYNNEI. The CDR3 loop is CASSAYFRETQYF. The CDR3 bases are TGTGCCAGCAGCGCATACTTCAGGGAGACCCAGTACTTC. Using reference TRBV2 and TRBJ2-5 for the parts outside the CDR3, the full variable domain is EPEVTQTPSHQVTQMGQEVILRCVPISNHLYFYWYRQILGQKVEFLVSFYNNEISEKSEIFDDQFSVERPDGSNFTLKIRSTKLEDSAMYFCASSAYFRETQYFGPGTRLLVL.

The V call is TRBV6-5, the J call TRBJ2-5; unclear D gene. CDR3 length: 14 residues. Trimming cost V 7 bases and J 1 base, with 13 bases left between them. Germline V gene lookup returns CDR1 MNHEY and CDR2 SVGAGI. For the CDR3, the DNA is TGTGCCAGCAAAAGGCCTCGGCCCCAAGAGACCCAGTACTTC. Protein: CASKRPRPQETQYF.

The chain has TRBV7-3 and TRBJ2-7; D remains ambiguous. Trimming removed 2 bases from V and 0 bases from J, with 8 bases in between. Germline assignment: CDR1 SGHTA and CDR2 FQGTGA. There are 14 residues in the CDR3. CDR3 nucleotides: TGTGCCAGCAGCTTAGGGGTAGGCTCCTACGAGCAGTACTTC. It specifies CASSLGVGSYEQYF.

The CDR3 bases are TGTGCCAGCAGTTTCGGGGGAGGGGAGACCCAGTACTTC. This gives the protein CASSFGGGETQYF. The chain links TRBV12-3 or TRBV12-4 to TRBJ2-5; 7 bases agree with TRBD2. The CDR3 loop spans 13 amino acids. V shed 3 bases, J shed 5 bases, and the junction held 3 bases outside the gene matches.